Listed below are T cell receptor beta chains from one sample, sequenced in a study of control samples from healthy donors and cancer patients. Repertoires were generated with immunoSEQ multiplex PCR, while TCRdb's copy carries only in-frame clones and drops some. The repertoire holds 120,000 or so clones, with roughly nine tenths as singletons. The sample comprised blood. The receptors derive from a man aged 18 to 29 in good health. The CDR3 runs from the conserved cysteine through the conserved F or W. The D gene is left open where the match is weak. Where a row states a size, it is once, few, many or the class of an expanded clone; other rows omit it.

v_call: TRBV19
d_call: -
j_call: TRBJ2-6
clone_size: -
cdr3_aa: CASSTTGLSGANVLTF
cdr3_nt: TGTGCCAGTAGTACGACGGGGCTATCTGGGGCCAACGTCCTGACTTTC

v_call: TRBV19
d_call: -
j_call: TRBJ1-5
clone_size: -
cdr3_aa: CASSPGTDWGQPQHF
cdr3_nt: TGTGCCAGTAGTCCAGGGACTGACTGGGGGCAGCCCCAGCATTTT

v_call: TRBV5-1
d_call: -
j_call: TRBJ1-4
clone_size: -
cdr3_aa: CASSLVQGESLFF
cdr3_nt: TGCGCCAGCAGCTTGGTACAGGGAGAATCGCTGTTTTTT

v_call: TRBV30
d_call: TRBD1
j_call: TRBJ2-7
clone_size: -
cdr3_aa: CAWSTGTGNEQYF
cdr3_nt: TGTGCCTGGAGTACCGGGACAGGGAACGAGCAGTACTTC

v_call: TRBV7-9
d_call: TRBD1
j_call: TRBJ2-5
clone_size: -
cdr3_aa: CASSLVGGETQYF
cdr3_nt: TGTGCCAGCAGCTTAGTAGGGGGCGAGACCCAGTACTTC

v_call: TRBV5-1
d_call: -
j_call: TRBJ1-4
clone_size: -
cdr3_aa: CASSWGGQRGEKLFF
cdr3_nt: TGCGCCAGCAGCTGGGGAGGACAGCGGGGGGAAAAACTGTTTTTT

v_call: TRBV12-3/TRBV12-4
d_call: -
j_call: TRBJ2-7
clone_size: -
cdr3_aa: CASSLSALEQYF
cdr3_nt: TGTGCCAGCAGTTTGAGTGCTCTCGAGCAGTACTTC

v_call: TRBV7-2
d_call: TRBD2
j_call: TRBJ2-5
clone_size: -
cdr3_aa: CASSNPLAGAETQYF
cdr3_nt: TGTGCCAGCAGCAACCCGCTAGCGGGAGCTGAGACCCAGTACTTC

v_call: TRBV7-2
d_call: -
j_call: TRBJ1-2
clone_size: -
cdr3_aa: CASSSPGRLNGYTF
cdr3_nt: TGTGCCAGCAGCTCTCCGGGACGGCTTAACGGCTACACCTTC

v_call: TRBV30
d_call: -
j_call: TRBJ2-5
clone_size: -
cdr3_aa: CAWSTGLGMRETQYF
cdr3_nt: TGTGCCTGGAGTACGGGACTCGGAATGAGAGAGACCCAGTACTTC

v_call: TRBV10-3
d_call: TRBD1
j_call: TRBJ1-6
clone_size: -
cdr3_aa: CATRTGTLMRPYNSPLHF
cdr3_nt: TGTGCCACCCGGACAGGAACACTTATGCGACCCTATAATTCACCCCTCCACTTT

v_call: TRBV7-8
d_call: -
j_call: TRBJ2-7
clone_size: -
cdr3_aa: CASSLQAPVQYF
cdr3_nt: TGTGCCAGCAGCTTGCAGGCACCCGTGCAGTACTTC

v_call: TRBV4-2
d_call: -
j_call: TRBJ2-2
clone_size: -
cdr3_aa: CASSQVPDANTGELFF
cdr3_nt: TGTGCCAGCAGCCAAGTACCAGATGCCAACACCGGGGAGCTGTTTTTT

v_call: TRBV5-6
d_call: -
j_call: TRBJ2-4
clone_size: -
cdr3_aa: CASSLANIQYF
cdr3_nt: TGTGCCAGCAGCTTGGCTAACATTCAGTACTTC

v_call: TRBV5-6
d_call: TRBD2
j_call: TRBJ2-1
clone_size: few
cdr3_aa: CASSLGIVGLVQFF
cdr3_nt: TGTGCCAGCAGCTTGGGTATAGTAGGACTAGTGCAGTTCTTC

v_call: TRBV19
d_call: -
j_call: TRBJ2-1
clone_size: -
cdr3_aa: CASSPGLGPKQFF
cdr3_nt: TGTGCCAGTAGTCCTGGATTGGGTCCAAAGCAGTTCTTC

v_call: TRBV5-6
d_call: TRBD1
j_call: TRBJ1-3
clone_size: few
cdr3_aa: CASSFPDRGRNTIYF
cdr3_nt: TGTGCCAGCAGCTTCCCGGACAGGGGCAGAAACACCATATATTTT

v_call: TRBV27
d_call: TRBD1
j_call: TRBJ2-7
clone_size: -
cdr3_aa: CASSSLQGAYEQYF
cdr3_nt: TGTGCCAGCAGTTCACTACAGGGGGCCTACGAGCAGTACTTC

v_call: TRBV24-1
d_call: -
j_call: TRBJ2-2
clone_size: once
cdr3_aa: CATSWGTGELFF
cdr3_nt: TGTGCCACCAGTTGGGGGACCGGGGAGCTGTTTTTT

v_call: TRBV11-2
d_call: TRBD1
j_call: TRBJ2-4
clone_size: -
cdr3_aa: CASRGQGARIQYF
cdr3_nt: TGTGCCAGCAGGGGACAGGGTGCGCGCATTCAGTACTTC

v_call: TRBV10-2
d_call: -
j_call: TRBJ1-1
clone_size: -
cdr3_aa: CASREQGNTEAFF
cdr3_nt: TGCGCCAGCAGAGAACAGGGGAACACTGAAGCTTTCTTT

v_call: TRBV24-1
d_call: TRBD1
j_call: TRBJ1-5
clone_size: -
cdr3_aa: CATSDTNRGRDQPQHF
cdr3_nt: TGTGCCACCAGTGATACAAACAGGGGAAGGGATCAGCCCCAGCATTTT